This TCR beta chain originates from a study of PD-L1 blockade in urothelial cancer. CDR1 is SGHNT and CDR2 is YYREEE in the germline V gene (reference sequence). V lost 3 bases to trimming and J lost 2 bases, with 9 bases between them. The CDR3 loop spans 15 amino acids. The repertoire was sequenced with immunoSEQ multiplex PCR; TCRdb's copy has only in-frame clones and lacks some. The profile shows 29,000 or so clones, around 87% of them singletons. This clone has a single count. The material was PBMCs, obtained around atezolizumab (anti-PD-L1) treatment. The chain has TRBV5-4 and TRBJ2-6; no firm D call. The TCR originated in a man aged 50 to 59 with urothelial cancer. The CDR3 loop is CASSSRVAGANVLTF. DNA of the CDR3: TGTGCCAGCAGCTCCCGAGTGGCTGGGGCCAACGTCCTGACTTTC.